This record covers a single TCR beta chain. Here immunoSEQ multiplex PCR was the method, and the copy in TCRdb shows in-frame clones only, minus some. The table shows a few hundred thousand clones, with 91% occurring only once. Residents of about two dozen US areas, aged roughly 18 to 89 years, made up the participants. The data originate from a study of blood T cell repertoires in COVID-19. Study-wide background: Samples of COVID-19 (acute and convalescent) were obtained from the United States, Italy and Spain. PBMCs, B-cell-depleted T cells, or T cells provided the cDNA or gDNA that made up the material.

This CDR3 has 15 amino acids. The germline V gene has CDR1 SGHVS and CDR2 FNYEAQ. V was clipped by 2 bases and J by 3 bases, with 12 bases between them. The chain has TRBV7-6 and TRBJ2-3; D is ambiguous. The sample comprised PBMCs or T cells enriched from blood (not recorded which). This clonotype was obtained from a human donor in a cohort exposed to, infected with or recovered from COVID-19 (not recorded which). The donor label of this sample is uncertain. CDR3 sequence (DNA): TGTGCCAGCAGCTTACCATCGGGTACTACAGATACGCAGTATTTT. It specifies CASSLPSGTTDTQYF.